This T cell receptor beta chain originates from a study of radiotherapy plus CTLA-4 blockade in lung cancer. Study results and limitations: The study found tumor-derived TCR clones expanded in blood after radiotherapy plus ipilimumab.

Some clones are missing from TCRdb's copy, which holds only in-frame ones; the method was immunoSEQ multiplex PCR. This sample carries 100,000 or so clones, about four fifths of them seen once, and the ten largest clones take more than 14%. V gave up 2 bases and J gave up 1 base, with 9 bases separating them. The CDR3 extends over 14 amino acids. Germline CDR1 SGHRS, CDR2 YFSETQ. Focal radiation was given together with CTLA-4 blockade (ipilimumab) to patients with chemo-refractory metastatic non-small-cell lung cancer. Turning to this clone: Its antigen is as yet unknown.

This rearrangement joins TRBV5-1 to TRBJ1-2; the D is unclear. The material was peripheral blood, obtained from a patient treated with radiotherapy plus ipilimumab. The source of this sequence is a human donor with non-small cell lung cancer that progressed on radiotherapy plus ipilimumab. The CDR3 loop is CASSLSDGNYGYTF. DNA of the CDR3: TGCGCCAGCAGCTTATCGGACGGTAACTATGGCTACACCTTC.